This is a list of T cell receptor beta chains from one sample in a study of cytomegalovirus exposure and HLA in healthy donors. Measured with immunoSEQ multiplex PCR; TCRdb has only the in-frame clones, and not every one. The repertoire holds 150,000 to 200,000 clones, over 75% seen once, with around 1.3% in the top ten. Material: PBMCs. These receptors all stem from a man aged 45-60 years in good health and CMV-seropositive. CDR3s include the opening cysteine and the closing phenylalanine or tryptophan. The order of the fields is CDR3 protein, CDR3 DNA, J gene, clone size, D gene, V gene. A D gene is named only where the DNA matches it firmly. Clone size is stated in some rows and not others, as once, few, many or a class when expanded.

CDR3: CASSIMWGGETQYF
DNA: TGTGCCAGTAGTATAATGTGGGGGGGAGAGACCCAGTACTTC
J: TRBJ2-5
size: -
D: TRBD2
V: TRBV19

CDR3: CASSVGGVQETQYF
DNA: TGTGCCAGCAGCGTAGGGGGGGTCCAAGAGACCCAGTACTTC
J: TRBJ2-5
size: -
D: -
V: TRBV9

CDR3: CASSGTGNYEQYF
DNA: TGTGCCAGCAGTGGGACGGGAAACTACGAGCAGTACTTC
J: TRBJ2-7
size: -
D: -
V: TRBV2

CDR3: CASSATGNGANVLTF
DNA: TGTGCCAGCAGTGCTACAGGGAATGGGGCCAACGTCCTGACTTTC
J: TRBJ2-6
size: -
D: -
V: TRBV25-1

CDR3: CASRERTANEKLFF
DNA: TGTGCCAGTAGGGAAAGGACAGCAAATGAAAAACTGTTTTTT
J: TRBJ1-4
size: once
D: -
V: TRBV19

CDR3: CASSAFIDTGELFF
DNA: TGTGCCAGTAGTGCATTCATAGACACCGGGGAGCTGTTTTTT
J: TRBJ2-2
size: -
D: -
V: TRBV19

CDR3: CASSIDRADRGLPYYGYTF
DNA: TGTGCCAGTAGTATAGATCGGGCGGACAGGGGCCTTCCCTACTATGGCTACACCTTC
J: TRBJ1-2
size: -
D: TRBD1
V: TRBV19

CDR3: CASSANRGIEKLFF
DNA: TGTGCCAGCAGTGCAAACAGGGGGATTGAAAAACTGTTTTTT
J: TRBJ1-4
size: few
D: TRBD1
V: TRBV27

CDR3: CASSLAGTGGNTIYF
DNA: TGCGCCAGCAGCTTGGCCGGGACAGGTGGAAACACCATATATTTT
J: TRBJ1-3
size: once
D: TRBD1
V: TRBV5-1

CDR3: CASSTQQGNEQYF
DNA: TGTGCCAGCAGCACCCAACAGGGGAACGAGCAGTACTTC
J: TRBJ2-7
size: few
D: TRBD1
V: TRBV9

CDR3: CASSPAGGPGTGELFF
DNA: TGCGCCAGCAGCCCAGCGGGGGGCCCGGGCACCGGGGAGCTGTTTTTT
J: TRBJ2-2
size: -
D: TRBD2
V: TRBV5-1

CDR3: CASSPGTGEYDEKLFF
DNA: TGCGCCAGCAGCCCTGGCACAGGGGAGTATGATGAAAAACTGTTTTTT
J: TRBJ1-4
size: -
D: TRBD1
V: TRBV5-1

CDR3: CAWSVVTGGSNIQYF
DNA: TGTGCCTGGAGTGTTGTGACAGGGGGCTCAAACATTCAGTACTTC
J: TRBJ2-4
size: -
D: TRBD1
V: TRBV30

CDR3: CASSLPSVNTGELFF
DNA: TGTGCCAGCAGCTTGCCTAGCGTGAACACCGGGGAGCTGTTTTTT
J: TRBJ2-2
size: once
D: -
V: TRBV5-4

CDR3: CASSLGGSSNQPQHF
DNA: TGCGCCAGCAGCTTGGGAGGGTCTAGCAATCAGCCCCAGCATTTT
J: TRBJ1-5
size: once
D: -
V: TRBV5-1

CDR3: CASSWGDHNEQFF
DNA: TGTGCCAGCAGCTGGGGAGACCACAATGAGCAGTTCTTC
J: TRBJ2-1
size: -
D: -
V: TRBV5-6

CDR3: CASSFLPGSNSYEQYF
DNA: TGTGCCAGCAGTTTCTTACCGGGATCCAACTCCTACGAGCAGTACTTC
J: TRBJ2-7
size: -
D: -
V: TRBV27

CDR3: CASSATSGRTYEQFF
DNA: TGTGCCAGCAGTGCCACTAGCGGGAGGACCTATGAGCAGTTCTTC
J: TRBJ2-1
size: -
D: TRBD2
V: TRBV2

CDR3: CASSLGGLAGTGELFF
DNA: TGCGCCAGCAGCTTGGGAGGTCTAGCAGGCACCGGGGAGCTGTTTTTT
J: TRBJ2-2
size: -
D: -
V: TRBV5-1

CDR3: CASSPGRVPYEQYF
DNA: TGTGCCAGCTCACCTGGCCGGGTCCCCTACGAGCAGTACTTC
J: TRBJ2-7
size: -
D: -
V: TRBV18

CDR3: CASSLGTSGSYEQYF
DNA: TGTGCCAGCAGCTTAGGGACTAGCGGGTCCTACGAGCAGTACTTC
J: TRBJ2-7
size: few
D: TRBD2
V: TRBV11-2

CDR3: CASTASGTSTDTQYF
DNA: TGCGCCAGCACTGCTAGCGGTACTAGCACAGATACGCAGTATTTT
J: TRBJ2-3
size: -
D: TRBD2
V: TRBV5-1

CDR3: CSVQQGNYGYTF
DNA: TGCAGCGTACAGCAAGGAAACTATGGCTACACCTTC
J: TRBJ1-2
size: -
D: -
V: TRBV29-1

CDR3: CATSIRDRFHEQFF
DNA: TGTGCCACCAGCATTCGGGACAGGTTTCATGAGCAGTTCTTC
J: TRBJ2-1
size: -
D: TRBD1
V: TRBV15

CDR3: CASSSWTGSSALNSPLHF
DNA: TGTGCCAGCAGTTCGTGGACAGGGAGTAGTGCCCTTAATTCACCCCTCCACTTT
J: TRBJ1-6
size: -
D: TRBD1
V: TRBV28

CDR3: CASSFRQGTTDTQYF
DNA: TGTGCCAGCAGCTTCCGACAGGGGACGACAGATACGCAGTATTTT
J: TRBJ2-3
size: -
D: TRBD1
V: TRBV7-2

CDR3: CASSPRGHRNEKLFF
DNA: TGTGCCAGCAGTCCCAGGGGACACCGTAATGAAAAACTGTTTTTT
J: TRBJ1-4
size: -
D: -
V: TRBV7-2

CDR3: CASSAGDRVRQPQHF
DNA: TGTGCCAGCAGTGCAGGGGACAGGGTGCGTCAGCCCCAGCATTTT
J: TRBJ1-5
size: -
D: TRBD1
V: TRBV6-5

CDR3: CASSYQGLNISPLHF
DNA: TGTGCCAGCAGTTACCAGGGTTTAAACATCTCACCCCTCCACTTT
J: TRBJ1-6
size: few
D: -
V: TRBV6-6

CDR3: CASSRPVDRAGSYEQYF
DNA: TGTGCCAGCAGCCGACCCGTAGATAGGGCGGGATCCTACGAGCAGTACTTC
J: TRBJ2-7
size: -
D: -
V: TRBV28

CDR3: CASSLDPSGRHNEQFF
DNA: TGCGCCAGCAGCTTGGATCCTAGCGGGAGGCACAATGAGCAGTTCTTC
J: TRBJ2-1
size: few
D: TRBD2
V: TRBV5-1

CDR3: CASSPPMSEQFF
DNA: TGTGCCAGCTCACCCCCCATGAGTGAGCAGTTCTTC
J: TRBJ2-1
size: -
D: -
V: TRBV18

CDR3: CASSLFRDRDSHYGYTF
DNA: TGTGCCAGCAGTCTTTTTCGGGACAGGGATTCACACTATGGCTACACCTTC
J: TRBJ1-2
size: -
D: TRBD1
V: TRBV28

CDR3: CASSSWTSENTGELFF
DNA: TGTGCCAGCAGCTCCTGGACTAGCGAGAACACCGGGGAGCTGTTTTTT
J: TRBJ2-2
size: -
D: TRBD2
V: TRBV5-5

CDR3: CASSAEWLANIQYF
DNA: TGTGCCAGCAGTGCTGAATGGTTAGCAAACATTCAGTACTTC
J: TRBJ2-4
size: -
D: -
V: TRBV6-1